The 18 T cell receptor beta chains in this list originate from one sample, sequenced in a study of beta chain features in type 1 diabetes. General observations from the study: Moderate yet significant TCRB CDR3 shortening was seen in Type 1 diabetes patients in all four CD4+ subsets.

Their antigens remain unidentified. Of the isolated RNA, all was reverse transcribed, and so the sequenced material was expressed TCRB transcripts. Profiling relied on immunoSEQ multiplex PCR, and the TCRdb table lists in-frame clones only, not all of them. Of 200,000 to 300,000 clones in the sample, just over 20% were seen once. The sequencing sample was made of naive CD4+ T cells from blood. Receptor source: a woman in her 40s with type 1 diabetes.

V and J are TRBV6-5 and TRBJ1-2; 7 bases fit TRBD1. Germline CDR1 and CDR2: MNHEY and SVGAGI. J gave up 4 bases and V 11 bases, and 10 bases lay outside the gene matches. The CDR3 runs 13 residues. CDR3 nucleotides: TGTGCCTCCCGGGACAGTCGTACCTATGGCTACACCTTC. Amino acids: CASRDSRTYGYTF.

This chain uses TRBV7-2 with TRBJ1-4, with D perhaps TRBD1 (5 bases). The CDR3 is made up of 15 amino acids. The V and J ends lost 1 base and 5 bases respectively, with 11 bases between them. Germline V CDR1 and CDR2: SGHTA, FQGNSA. In DNA form, the CDR3 reads TGTGCCAGCAGCTTAGATCGACAGTCAAATGAAAAACTGTTTTTT. It specifies CASSLDRQSNEKLFF.

The chain is built from TRBV28 and TRBJ1-2; no firm D call. CDR1 and CDR2 (germline): MDHEN, SYDVKM. The CDR3 runs to 12 residues. Trimming removed 7 bases at V and 8 bases at J, with 14 bases between. The DNA for the CDR3 is TGTGCCAGCACCTTCGGACGAGGGGGCTACACCTTC. This gives the protein CASTFGRGGYTF.

The table lists this clone with a few counts. The CDR3 region is CASSRGGDNTGELFF. The CDR3 coding sequence is TGTGCCAGCAGCCGCGGGGGAGATAACACCGGGGAGCTGTTTTTT. The V gene is TRBV7-2, the J gene TRBJ2-2; TRBD2 matches at 7 bases. The CDR3 has 15 residues. In germline, CDR1 is SGHTA, CDR2 FQGNSA. Losses at the gene ends were 5 bases for V and 2 bases for J; bases not matched to a gene: 5.

This chain connects TRBV2 to TRBJ2-7; 7 bases are a match to TRBD2. The CDR3 consists of 14 residues. J gave up 1 base and V 7 bases, and 7 bases lay outside the gene matches. The germline gives CDR1 SNHLY, CDR2 FYNNEI. The CDR3 sequence is CASTEGRGSYEQYF. In DNA, the CDR3 is TGTGCCAGCACGGAGGGGAGGGGATCCTACGAGCAGTACTTC.

The V gene is TRBV4-3, the J gene TRBJ2-1; D gene ambiguous. The CDR3 is 11 amino acids. V lost 3 bases to trimming and J lost 10 bases, with 7 bases between them. CDR1 and CDR2 (germline): LGHNA, YSLEER. The CDR3 nucleotides read TGCGCCAGCAGCCAGGCTGGCGAGCAGTTCTTC. Its translation is CASSQAGEQFF.

V and J are TRBV2 and TRBJ2-1, with 15 bases matching TRBD2. The CDR3 spans 15 residues. J gave up 7 bases and V 5 bases, and 3 bases lay outside the gene matches. Germline V gives CDR1 SNHLY, CDR2 FYNNEI. CDR3 sequence: CASSPGTSGRNEQFF. CDR3 nucleotide sequence: TGTGCCAGCAGTCCCGGGACTAGCGGGAGGAATGAGCAGTTCTTC. The full variable domain, in which reference TRBV2 and TRBJ2-1 provide the parts outside the CDR3, is EPEVTQTPSHQVTQMGQEVILRCVPISNHLYFYWYRQILGQKVEFLVSFYNNEISEKSEIFDDQFSVERPDGSNFTLKIRSTKLEDSAMYFCASSPGTSGRNEQFFGPGTRLTVL.

This clone was seen more than once but under ten times. This chain links TRBV9 with TRBJ2-5; possible D gene TRBD2, 6 bases. CDR1 SGDLS and CDR2 YYNGEE come from the germline V gene. The CDR3 sequence is 15 residues long. V lost 0 bases, J lost 5 bases, and 14 bases lay in between. The CDR3 region is CASSVGVAEVETQYF. The CDR3 coding sequence is TGTGCCAGCAGCGTAGGAGTAGCGGAGGTGGAGACCCAGTACTTC.

The chain is built from TRBV7-9 and TRBJ2-7; maybe TRBD2 (5 bases). The CDR3 sequence is 11 residues long. Germline values: CDR1 SEHNR, CDR2 FQNEAQ (reference sequence). V gave up 2 bases and J gave up 6 bases, with 5 bases separating them. The CDR3, as DNA: TGTGCCAGCAGCTTACGGGGCGAGCAGTACTTC. Encoded protein: CASSLRGEQYF. The whole variable domain, filled in from reference TRBV7-9 and TRBJ2-7, reads DTGVSQNPRHKITKRGQNVTFRCDPISEHNRLYWYRQTLGQGPEFLTYFQNEAQLEKSRLLSDRFSAERPKGSFSTLEIQRTEQGDSAMYLCASSLRGEQYFGPGTRLTVT.

The J gene is TRBJ1-1, the V gene TRBV30, with a tentative D call TRBD1 (5 bases). Germline values: CDR1 GTSNPN, CDR2 SVGIG (reference sequence). CDR3 length: 13 residues. Trimming removed 2 bases at V and 3 bases at J, with 10 bases between. CDR3 nucleotide sequence: TGTGCCTGGAGTTTACAGGACGACACTGAAGCTTTCTTT. This gives the protein CAWSLQDDTEAFF.

This chain's CDR3 is CASSESQGYGYTF. The CDR3, as DNA: TGTGCCAGCAGTGAATCACAGGGCTATGGCTACACCTTC. V usage is TRBV25-1 and J usage is TRBJ1-2, with a weak D call TRBD1 (6 bases). Germline V gene sequence: CDR1 MGHDK, CDR2 SYGVNS. This CDR3 spans 13 amino acids. V was trimmed by 1 base and J by 4 bases, leaving 7 bases between them.

This clone was seen only a few times. V is TRBV18 and J is TRBJ2-1, with D possibly being TRBD2 (6 bases). The CDR3 spans 16 residues. In germline, CDR1 is KGHSH, CDR2 LQKENI. The V gene lost 1 base and the J gene lost 8 bases, with 18 bases spanning the gap. For the CDR3, the DNA is TGTGCCAGCTCACCACTAGCGGCCACCCCCGGGGATGAGCAGTTCTTC. It is translated as CASSPLAATPGDEQFF.

This clone appeared a few times. The chain uses TRBV6-5 and TRBJ2-1, with a weak D call TRBD1 (6 bases). V was clipped by 6 bases and J by 4 bases, with 13 bases between them. This CDR3 has 14 residues. Germline V gene lookup returns CDR1 MNHEY and CDR2 SVGAGI. This chain's CDR3 is CASSPGHYYNEQFF. CDR3 sequence (DNA): TGTGCCAGCAGCCCGGGACACTATTACAATGAGCAGTTCTTC.

There are a few counts of this clone. The V gene is TRBV7-3, the J gene TRBJ2-1, with unresolved D. The germline V gene has CDR1 SGHTA and CDR2 FQGTGA. V was pared by 2 bases and J by 5 bases, with 10 bases between. The CDR3 has 14 amino acids. CDR3 in DNA: TGTGCCAGCAGCTTATACCGTTCAGACAATGAGCAGTTCTTC. It translates to CASSLYRSDNEQFF.

The J gene is TRBJ1-2, the V gene TRBV5-4; no firm D call. The CDR3 runs to 15 residues. Germline CDR1 is SGHNT and CDR2 is YYREEE (reference sequence). Between the trimmed V and J ends, which lost 7 bases and 6 bases, there was a span of 22 bases. CDR3 loop: CASLHGSQADHGYTF. In nucleotides, the CDR3 is TGTGCCAGCCTACACGGGTCCCAAGCGGATCATGGCTACACCTTC.

This chain joins TRBV6-5 and TRBJ2-1; 7 bases line up with TRBD2. J lost 2 bases, V lost 2 bases, and 3 bases had no gene match. Germline assignment: CDR1 MNHEY and CDR2 SVGAGI. This CDR3 is built from 15 residues. The CDR3: CASSYRGRPYNEQFF. The CDR3 region has the DNA TGTGCCAGCAGTTACCGCGGGAGACCCTACAATGAGCAGTTCTTC.

This clone has only a few counts. The chain employs TRBV5-5 and TRBJ1-2; D uncertain. Trimming removed 6 bases from V and 4 bases from J, with 7 bases in between. From germline, CDR1 is SGHKS and CDR2 YYEKEE (reference sequence). CDR3 length equals 11 residues. CDR3 region: CASTGLYGYTF. The CDR3 region has the DNA TGTGCCAGCACTGGACTCTATGGCTACACCTTC.

The genes are TRBV30 and TRBJ2-3; D is undetermined. Germline CDR1 reads GTSNPN; CDR2 reads SVGIG (reference sequence). V shed 2 bases and J shed 1 base, with 4 bases lying between them. CDR3 length equals 12 residues. The CDR3 loop is CAWSQGTDTQYF. CDR3 bases: TGTGCCTGGAGTCAGGGCACAGATACGCAGTATTTT.